This is a list of T cell receptor beta chains from one sample in a study of shared clonotypes between healthy human individuals. Libraries were prepared by immunoSEQ multiplex PCR; TCRdb keeps only in-frame clonotypes and omits some of them. The sample has around 1.6 million clones, under 99% seen once. Specimen: naive CD4+ T cells sorted from blood. These receptors all come from a man aged 25 to 40 in good health. Each CDR3 is given with its conserved first and last residue. The D gene is left open where the match is weak. A row's size may be missing; if present it is once, few, many or a size class.

d_gene | j_gene | abundance | v_gene | CDR3nt | CDR3aa
- | TRBJ1-5 | - | TRBV15 | TGTGCCACCAGCAGTGTTAACAGGGTCTTAAGGGATCAGCCCCAGCATTTT | CATSSVNRVLRDQPQHF
- | TRBJ2-1 | - | TRBV2 | TGTGCCAGCAGTGAAGCTCGACTAGTCCATGAGCAGTTCTTC | CASSEARLVHEQFF
TRBD1 | TRBJ1-2 | once | TRBV28 | TGTGCCAGCAGTTCCCCCGGGACAGGGCACGGCTACACCTTC | CASSSPGTGHGYTF
TRBD1 | TRBJ2-7 | - | TRBV5-6 | TGTGCCAGCAGCTTGGCCCTGGGACAGGGCGGCTACGAGCAGTACTTC | CASSLALGQGGYEQYF
TRBD1 | TRBJ2-7 | - | TRBV2 | TGTGCCAGCAGTGAGGACAGGGATTCCAACGAGCAGTACTTC | CASSEDRDSNEQYF
TRBD2 | TRBJ2-7 | - | TRBV18 | TGTGCCAGCTCGCGACTAGCGGGAGCCGAGCAGTACTTC | CASSRLAGAEQYF
TRBD2 | TRBJ2-1 | - | TRBV9 | TGTGCCAGCAGCCGGAGGACTAGCGGGAGCGATGAGCAGTTCTTC | CASSRRTSGSDEQFF
TRBD2 | TRBJ2-3 | once | TRBV29-1 | TGCAGCGTTGCGGGGAGTAGCGGGAGCACAGATACGCAGTATTTT | CSVAGSSGSTDTQYF
- | TRBJ2-2 | once | TRBV11-3 | TGTGCCAGCAGCTTAGGTAACAGGGATTCGTCCGGGGAGCTGTTTTTT | CASSLGNRDSSGELFF
TRBD2 | TRBJ2-1 | - | TRBV5-1 | TGCGCCAGCAGCTTGGTAGAGGTTAGCGGGAGTAGGGTGAATGAGCAGTTCTTC | CASSLVEVSGSRVNEQFF
- | TRBJ2-7 | - | TRBV20-1 | TGCAGTGCTAGCAGGACCTACGAGCAGTACTTC | CSASRTYEQYF
- | TRBJ2-7 | - | TRBV5-1 | TGCGCCAGCAGCTTGGATGGGTACGAGCAGTACTTC | CASSLDGYEQYF
- | TRBJ1-5 | - | TRBV6-1 | TGTGCCAGCAGTGAACAGGTGGGGCAGGGAGGCCAGCCCCAGCATTTT | CASSEQVGQGGQPQHF
- | TRBJ2-3 | - | TRBV4-1 | TGCGCCAGCAGCCAACGAGCGGAAACTAGCACAGATACGCAGTATTTT | CASSQRAETSTDTQYF
- | TRBJ2-5 | - | TRBV10-2 | TGCGCCAGCAGTGGGAACCATGGGGAGACCCAGTACTTC | CASSGNHGETQYF
- | TRBJ1-1 | - | TRBV18 | TGTGCCAGCTCACCCCGACAGGTTACCATGAACACTGAAGCTTTCTTT | CASSPRQVTMNTEAFF
TRBD2 | TRBJ2-7 | - | TRBV18 | TGTGCCAGCTCACCCCTCCCGACTAGCGGGAGTTACGAGCAGTACTTC | CASSPLPTSGSYEQYF
TRBD1 | TRBJ2-7 | - | TRBV7-9 | TGTGCCAGCAGCACGACCCCAGGGGGTCGAGGCTACGAGCAGTACTTC | CASSTTPGGRGYEQYF
- | TRBJ2-7 | - | TRBV6-5 | TGTGCCAGCGGCAAACCGGGGTTTACCTACGAGCAGTACTTC | CASGKPGFTYEQYF
- | TRBJ2-5 | - | TRBV18 | TGTGCCAGCTCACCACTACGAGAGACCCAGTACTTC | CASSPLRETQYF
TRBD2 | TRBJ2-7 | - | TRBV28 | TGTGCCAGCAGTCCCGTCGGGGGGACCACCTACGAGCAGTACTTC | CASSPVGGTTYEQYF
TRBD2 | TRBJ2-3 | - | TRBV5-4 | TGTGCCAGCAGCTTGCCTAGCGGACTAGCATTAGATACGCAGTATTTT | CASSLPSGLALDTQYF
TRBD1 | TRBJ2-7 | - | TRBV18 | TGTGCCAGCTCACCATGGGGACAGCCCTCCTACGAGCAGTACTTC | CASSPWGQPSYEQYF
TRBD1 | TRBJ2-7 | - | TRBV6-1 | TGTGCCAGCAGTGCCGACGGGACAGGTGGCTACGAGCAGTACTTC | CASSADGTGGYEQYF
- | TRBJ2-5 | - | TRBV18 | TGTGCCAGCTCACCACCGTCCCAAGAGACCCAGTACTTC | CASSPPSQETQYF
- | TRBJ2-4 | - | TRBV18 | TGTGCCAGCGCAGGGGGGTCCAAAAACATTCAGTACTTC | CASAGGSKNIQYF